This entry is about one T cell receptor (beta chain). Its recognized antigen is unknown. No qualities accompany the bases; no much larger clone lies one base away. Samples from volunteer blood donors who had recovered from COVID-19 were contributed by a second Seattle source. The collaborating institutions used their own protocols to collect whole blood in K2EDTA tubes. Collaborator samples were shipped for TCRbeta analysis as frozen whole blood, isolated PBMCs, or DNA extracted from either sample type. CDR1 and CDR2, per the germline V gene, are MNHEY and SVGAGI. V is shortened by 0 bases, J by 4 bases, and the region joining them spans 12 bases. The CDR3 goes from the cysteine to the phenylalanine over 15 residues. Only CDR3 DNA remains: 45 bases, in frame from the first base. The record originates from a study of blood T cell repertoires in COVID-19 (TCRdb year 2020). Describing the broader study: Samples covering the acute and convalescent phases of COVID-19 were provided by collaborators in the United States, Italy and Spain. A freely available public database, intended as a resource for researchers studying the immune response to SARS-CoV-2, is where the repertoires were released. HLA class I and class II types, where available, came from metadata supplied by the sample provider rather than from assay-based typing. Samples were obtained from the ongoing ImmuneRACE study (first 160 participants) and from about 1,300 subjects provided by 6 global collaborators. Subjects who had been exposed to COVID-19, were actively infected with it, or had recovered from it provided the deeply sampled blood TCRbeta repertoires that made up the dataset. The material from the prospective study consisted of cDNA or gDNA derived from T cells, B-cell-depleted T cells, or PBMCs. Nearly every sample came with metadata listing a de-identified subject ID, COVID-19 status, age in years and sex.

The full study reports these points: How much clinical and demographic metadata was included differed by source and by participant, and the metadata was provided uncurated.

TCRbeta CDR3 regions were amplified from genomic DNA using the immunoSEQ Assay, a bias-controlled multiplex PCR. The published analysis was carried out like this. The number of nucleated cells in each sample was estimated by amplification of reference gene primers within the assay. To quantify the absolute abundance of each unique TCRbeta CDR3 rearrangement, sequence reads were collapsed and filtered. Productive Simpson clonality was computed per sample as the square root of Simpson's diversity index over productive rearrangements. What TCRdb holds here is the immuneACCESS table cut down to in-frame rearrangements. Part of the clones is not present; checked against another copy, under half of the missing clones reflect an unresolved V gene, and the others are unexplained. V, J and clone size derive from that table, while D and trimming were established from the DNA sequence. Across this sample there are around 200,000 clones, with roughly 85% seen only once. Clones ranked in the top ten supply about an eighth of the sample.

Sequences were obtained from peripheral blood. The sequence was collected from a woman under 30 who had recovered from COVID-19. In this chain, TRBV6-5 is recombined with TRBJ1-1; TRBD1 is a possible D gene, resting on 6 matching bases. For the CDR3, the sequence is CASSYSGGRGTEAFF. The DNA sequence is TGTGCCAGCAGTTACTCGGGGGGGCGCGGCACTGAAGCTTTCTTT.